These T cell receptor beta chains were read from a single sample in a study of cytomegalovirus exposure and HLA in healthy donors. Clones were read by immunoSEQ multiplex PCR, and TCRdb kept only the in-frame ones, dropping some. The table includes about 120,000 clones, about three quarters detected once. The specimen sequenced was PBMCs. The origin of the receptors is a man aged 60-69 years in good health and CMV-seropositive. The CDR3 runs from the conserved cysteine through the conserved F or W. The D gene is left open where the match is weak. Size is stated for part of the rows, as once, few or many counts, or as a class when the clone is expanded.

d_gene,abundance,v_gene,j_gene,CDR3aa,CDR3nt
-,-,TRBV7-6,TRBJ2-5,CASSRRGETQYF,TGTGCCAGCAGCCGCAGGGGCGAGACCCAGTACTTC
-,few,TRBV29-1,TRBJ1-4,CSVERTRNEKLFF,TGCAGCGTTGAGCGCACCCGTAATGAAAAACTGTTTTTT
-,-,TRBV5-8,TRBJ2-6,CASSRGGTGANGLTF,TGTGCCAGCAGCCGCGGAGGGACTGGGGCCAACGGCCTGACTTTC
TRBD2,-,TRBV30,TRBJ2-3,CAWSVSSGVSDTQYF,TGTGCCTGGAGTGTCTCAAGCGGGGTATCAGATACGCAGTATTTT
-,-,TRBV5-6,TRBJ1-2,CASSPKGVGGYTF,TGTGCCAGCAGCCCTAAGGGGGTAGGTGGCTACACCTTC
TRBD1,-,TRBV18,TRBJ2-6,CASSPVRGPGANVLTF,TGTGCCAGCTCACCGGTCAGGGGGCCTGGGGCCAACGTCCTGACTTTC
-,-,TRBV6-1,TRBJ1-1,CASSEFQGGTEAFF,TGTGCCAGCAGTGAATTCCAGGGTGGCACTGAAGCTTTCTTT
-,-,TRBV7-2,TRBJ1-1,CASSITHGRNTEAFF,TGTGCCAGCAGCATCACCCACGGGAGGAACACTGAAGCTTTCTTT
-,-,TRBV7-9,TRBJ1-1,CASSKRQVGPTEAFF,TGTGCCAGCAGTAAAAGACAGGTAGGGCCTACTGAAGCTTTCTTT
-,-,TRBV5-4,TRBJ2-2,CASSLDQGVTGELFF,TGTGCCAGCAGCTTGGATCAGGGCGTCACCGGGGAGCTGTTTTTT
-,once,TRBV7-3,TRBJ1-2,CASSFPQGHGYTF,TGTGCCAGCAGCTTTCCGCAGGGCCACGGCTACACCTTC
-,-,TRBV19,TRBJ2-1,CASSTPGLPGDEQFF,TGTGCCAGTAGTACGCCAGGACTCCCCGGGGATGAGCAGTTCTTC
-,-,TRBV7-2,TRBJ1-5,CASSLQVNQPQHF,TGTGCCAGCAGCTTACAGGTGAATCAGCCCCAGCATTTT
-,-,TRBV5-1,TRBJ2-1,CASSLRIGQTGSEQFF,TGCGCCAGCAGCCTCCGGATCGGACAGACCGGCAGTGAGCAGTTCTTC
-,-,TRBV15,TRBJ1-2,CATSRDSVDFAF,TGTGCCACCAGCAGAGATTCGGTCGACTTTGCCTTC
-,-,TRBV5-4,TRBJ2-1,CASSSGRDNEQFF,TGTGCCAGCAGCTCCGGCCGGGATAATGAGCAGTTCTTC
-,-,TRBV5-6,TRBJ1-1,CASSSYTEAFF,TGTGCCAGCAGCTCCTACACTGAAGCTTTCTTT
-,few,TRBV19,TRBJ1-2,CASSRTGTWVRGYTF,TGTGCCAGTAGTAGAACCGGGACATGGGTGAGAGGCTACACCTTC
-,-,TRBV15,TRBJ1-2,CATSSVGTGNYGYTF,TGTGCCACCAGCTCAGTTGGAACAGGCAACTATGGCTACACCTTC
TRBD1,-,TRBV7-8,TRBJ1-4,CASSSWTGPEKLFF,TGTGCCAGCAGCTCATGGACAGGCCCTGAAAAACTGTTTTTT
-,-,TRBV2,TRBJ2-1,CASKVSGSNGNEQFF,TGTGCCAGCAAGGTCTCAGGGTCTAATGGAAATGAGCAGTTCTTC
-,few,TRBV6-1,TRBJ1-5,CASSVRAGQPQHF,TGTGCCAGCAGTGTCCGAGCGGGTCAGCCCCAGCATTTT